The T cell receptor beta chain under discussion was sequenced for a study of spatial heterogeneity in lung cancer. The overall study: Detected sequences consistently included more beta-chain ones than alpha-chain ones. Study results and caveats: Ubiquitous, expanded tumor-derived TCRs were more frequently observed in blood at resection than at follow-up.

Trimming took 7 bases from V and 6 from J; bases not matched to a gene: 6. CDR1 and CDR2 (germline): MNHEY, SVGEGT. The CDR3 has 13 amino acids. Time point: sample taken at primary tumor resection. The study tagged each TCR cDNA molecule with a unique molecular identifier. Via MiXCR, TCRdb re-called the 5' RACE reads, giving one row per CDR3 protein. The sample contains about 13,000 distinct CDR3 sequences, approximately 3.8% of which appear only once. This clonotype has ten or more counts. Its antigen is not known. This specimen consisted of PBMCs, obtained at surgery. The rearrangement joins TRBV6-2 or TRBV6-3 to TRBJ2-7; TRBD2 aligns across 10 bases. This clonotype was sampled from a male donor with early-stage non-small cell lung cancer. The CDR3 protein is CASTSQREGEQYF. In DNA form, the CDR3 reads TGTGCCAGCACATCCCAGCGGGAGGGCGAGCAGTACTTC.